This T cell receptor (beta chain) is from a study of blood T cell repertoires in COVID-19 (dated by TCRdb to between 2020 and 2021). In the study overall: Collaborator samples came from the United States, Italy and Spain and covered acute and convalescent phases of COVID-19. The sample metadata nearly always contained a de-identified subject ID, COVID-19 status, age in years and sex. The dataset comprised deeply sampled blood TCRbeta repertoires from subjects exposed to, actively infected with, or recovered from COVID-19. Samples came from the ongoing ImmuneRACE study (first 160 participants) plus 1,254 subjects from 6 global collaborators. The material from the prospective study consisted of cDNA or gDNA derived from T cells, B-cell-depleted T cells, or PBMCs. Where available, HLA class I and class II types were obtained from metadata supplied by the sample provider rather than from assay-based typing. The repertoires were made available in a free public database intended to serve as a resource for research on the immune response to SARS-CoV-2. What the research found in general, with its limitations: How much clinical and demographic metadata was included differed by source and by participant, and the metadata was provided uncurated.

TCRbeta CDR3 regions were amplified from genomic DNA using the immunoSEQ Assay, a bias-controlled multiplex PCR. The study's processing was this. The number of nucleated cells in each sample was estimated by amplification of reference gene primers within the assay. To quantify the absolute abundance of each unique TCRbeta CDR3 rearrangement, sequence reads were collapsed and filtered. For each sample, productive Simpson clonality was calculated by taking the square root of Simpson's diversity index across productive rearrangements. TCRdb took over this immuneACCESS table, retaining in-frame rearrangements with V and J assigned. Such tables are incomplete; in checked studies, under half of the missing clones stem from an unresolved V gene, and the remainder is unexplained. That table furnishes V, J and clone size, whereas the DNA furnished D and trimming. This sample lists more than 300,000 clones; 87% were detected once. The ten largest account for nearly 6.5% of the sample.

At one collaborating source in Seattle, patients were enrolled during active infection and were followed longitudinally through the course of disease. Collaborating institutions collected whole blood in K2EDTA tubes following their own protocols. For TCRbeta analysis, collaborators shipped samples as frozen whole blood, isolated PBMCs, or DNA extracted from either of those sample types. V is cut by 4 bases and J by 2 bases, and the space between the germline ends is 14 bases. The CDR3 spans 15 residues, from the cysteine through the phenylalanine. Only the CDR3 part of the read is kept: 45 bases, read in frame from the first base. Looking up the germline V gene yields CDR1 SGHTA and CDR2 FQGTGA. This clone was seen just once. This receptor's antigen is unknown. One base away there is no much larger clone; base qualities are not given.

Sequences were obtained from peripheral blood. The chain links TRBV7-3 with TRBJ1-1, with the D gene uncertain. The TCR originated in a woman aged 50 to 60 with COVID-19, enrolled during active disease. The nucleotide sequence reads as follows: TGTGCCAGCAGCTCGTTCCGGGGAGTAAACACTGAAGCTTTCTTT. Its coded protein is CASSSFRGVNTEAFF. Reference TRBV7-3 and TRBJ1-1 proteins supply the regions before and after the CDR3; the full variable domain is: GAGVSQTPSNKVTEKGKYVELRCDPISGHTALYWYRQSLGQGPEFLIYFQGTGAADDSGLPNDRFFAVRPEGSVSTLKIQRTERGDSAVYLCASSSFRGVNTEAFFGQGTRLTVV.